This T cell receptor (beta chain) was sequenced in a study of cytomegalovirus exposure and HLA in healthy donors. Study overall: The 90 to 150 validation repertoires, a later analysis reported, used the same platform as the 550 to 800 first-cohort repertoires.

Using immunoSEQ multiplex PCR, the repertoire was profiled, and TCRdb retains in-frame clones only, with some absent. This table holds roughly 220,000 clones, around 90% found once. Turning to this clone: Its specificity is not known.

Study results and limitations: In vitro, three CMV-associated chains proved specific for CMV antigens. Most TCR sequences were uncommon, yet certain public TCRs appeared in many donors. According to a subsequent analysis, TCR clusters identified in the first cohort showed a tendency to co-occur across the roughly 130 validation repertoires.

The sample taken for sequencing was PBMCs. The sequence derives from a woman between 18 and 29 years old in good health and CMV-seronegative.

CDR3 DNA sequence: TGTGCCAGCAGCGTAGTGGAGGGACGCACTGAAGCTTTCTTT. Protein sequence: CASSVVEGRTEAFF. The V gene is TRBV9, the J gene TRBJ1-1; the D gene is possibly TRBD1 (5 bases). In germline, CDR1 is SGDLS, CDR2 YYNGEE. CDR3 length equals 14 residues. V lost 0 bases to trimming and J lost 4 bases, with 10 bases between them.